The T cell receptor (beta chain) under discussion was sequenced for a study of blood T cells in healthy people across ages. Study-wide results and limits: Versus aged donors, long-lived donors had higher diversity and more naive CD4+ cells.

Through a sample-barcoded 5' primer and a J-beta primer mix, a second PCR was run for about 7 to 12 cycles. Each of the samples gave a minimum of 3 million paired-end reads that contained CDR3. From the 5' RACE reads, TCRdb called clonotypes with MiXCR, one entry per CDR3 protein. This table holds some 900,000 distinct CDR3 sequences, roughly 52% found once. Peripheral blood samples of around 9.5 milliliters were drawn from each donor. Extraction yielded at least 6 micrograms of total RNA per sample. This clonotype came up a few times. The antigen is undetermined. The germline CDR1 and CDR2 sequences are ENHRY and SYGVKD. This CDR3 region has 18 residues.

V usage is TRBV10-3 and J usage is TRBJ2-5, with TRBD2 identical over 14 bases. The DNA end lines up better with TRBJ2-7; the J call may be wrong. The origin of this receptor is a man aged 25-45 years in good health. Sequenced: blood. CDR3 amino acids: CAISATSGGARYPHEQYF. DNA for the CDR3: TGTGCCATCAGCGCGACTAGCGGGGGGGCCCGATATCCCCACGAGCAGTACTTC.